This is a list of T cell receptor beta chains from one sample in a study of neurological immune-mediated disorders. TCRdb called the 5' RACE reads again in MiXCR, with one record for every CDR3 protein. The sample yields about 84,000 distinct CDR3 sequences, 3.5% to 5.5% seen once. The specimen sequenced was PBMCs. The receptors were sampled from a woman aged 60-70 years with multiple sclerosis. CDR3s leave out the opening cysteine and the closing phenylalanine or tryptophan. The listing skips clone size in some rows; elsewhere it reads once, few, many or a size class.

CDR3: ASRTRINTEAF
V: TRBV5-1
size: many
length: 11

CDR3: ATSRAGDRGGTGELF
V: TRBV15
size: many
length: 15

CDR3: ASSFDSRSFGYGYT
V: TRBV5-1
size: many
length: 14

CDR3: SARRQQLNTGELF
V: TRBV20-1
size: many
length: 13

CDR3: ASSPGGPGEKLF
V: TRBV5-5
size: many
length: 12

CDR3: ASREPTGSSYEQY
V: TRBV6-5
size: many
length: 13

CDR3: ASSLGAGARNEQF
V: TRBV5-1
size: many
length: 13

CDR3: ASSHSGGAYTEQF
V: TRBV3-1
size: many
length: 13

CDR3: ASSPGWGPTGELF
V: TRBV11-2
size: .
length: 13

CDR3: ASSLLLKGTAF
V: TRBV12-3/TRBV12-4
size: many
length: 11

CDR3: ASSQGTSGGAFEQY
V: TRBV5-1
size: many
length: 14

CDR3: ASSLDRGRRPLH
V: TRBV5-1
size: many
length: 12

CDR3: SARGGMSDIQY
V: TRBV20-1
size: many
length: 11

CDR3: ASYRTSGDNEQF
V: TRBV28
size: many
length: 12

CDR3: ASRDGTGTAYEQY
V: TRBV5-1
size: many
length: 13

CDR3: ASVHSSSN
V: TRBV5-8
size: many
length: 8

CDR3: SVEWGVPPYGYT
V: TRBV29-1
size: many
length: 12

CDR3: ASSGGRGTDTQY
V: TRBV5-1
size: many
length: 12

CDR3: ASSGSQGVTGELF
V: TRBV7-8
size: many
length: 13

CDR3: ASSLGTPSTDTQY
V: TRBV5-1
size: few
length: 13

CDR3: ASSEGLYEQY
V: TRBV2
size: many
length: 10

CDR3: ASSSAPSYEQY
V: TRBV28
size: many
length: 11

CDR3: ASRGHSAGEETQY
V: TRBV25-1
size: many
length: 13

CDR3: ASSSEVGLANIQY
V: TRBV5-1
size: many
length: 13

CDR3: ASSQDGTWGDGYT
V: TRBV4-1
size: many
length: 13

CDR3: ATKPGHANTEAF
V: TRBV6-4
size: .
length: 12

CDR3: ASSESSGDYNEQF
V: TRBV6-1
size: many
length: 13

CDR3: ASSQIPTAGGYHNEQF
V: TRBV3-1
size: many
length: 16

CDR3: ASSPTKNQPQH
V: TRBV27
size: many
length: 11

CDR3: ASSLLAEAEQF
V: TRBV11-3
size: many
length: 11

CDR3: SGNSGGLSYNEQF
V: TRBV20-1
size: many
length: 13

CDR3: ASSYGPGTAEAF
V: TRBV6-5
size: many
length: 12

CDR3: ASSQDLTDTQY
V: TRBV14
size: many
length: 11

CDR3: ASSLASTEETQY
V: TRBV5-1
size: many
length: 12

CDR3: ASSENSGTSGYT
V: TRBV5-1
size: many
length: 12

CDR3: ASNPDGRPNSPLH
V: TRBV6-5
size: many
length: 13

CDR3: ASSFHPSYEQY
V: TRBV7-2
size: many
length: 11

CDR3: ASSLVSQGGYGYT
V: TRBV11-2
size: many
length: 13

CDR3: SARIQQTISSGNTIY
V: TRBV20-1
size: many
length: 15

CDR3: SVGEGQGSGYT
V: TRBV29-1
size: many
length: 11

CDR3: SASRRVTNYGYT
V: TRBV20-1
size: many
length: 12

CDR3: ASSRTGTGDGEQY
V: TRBV6-2/TRBV6-3
size: many
length: 13

CDR3: SVEDSQTGRAEAF
V: TRBV29-1
size: many
length: 13

CDR3: ASSWQGGPYEQY
V: TRBV5-1
size: many
length: 12

CDR3: ASTAFDRPDEKLF
V: TRBV5-1
size: many
length: 13

CDR3: ASTLGPTATNEKLF
V: TRBV5-1
size: many
length: 14

CDR3: ASSLYTGLEQF
V: TRBV5-1
size: many
length: 11

CDR3: ASLQGNRATNEKLF
V: TRBV7-8
size: many
length: 14

CDR3: ASSESGETQY
V: TRBV6-1
size: many
length: 10

CDR3: ASSQGGQGGNFEAF
V: TRBV4-1
size: many
length: 14

CDR3: ASSQDGGSNSPLH
V: TRBV4-1
size: many
length: 13

CDR3: ASSLVGDSGNTIY
V: TRBV7-9
size: many
length: 13

CDR3: SKAGSGGEPQH
V: TRBV20-1
size: many
length: 11

CDR3: ASSQQGYGYT
V: TRBV5-1
size: many
length: 10

CDR3: ASSLDPRTSGGADEQF
V: TRBV5-1
size: many
length: 16